This T cell receptor beta chain came from a study of T cell changes during pregnancy in multiple sclerosis. The CDR3 consists of 12 residues. The V end lost 5 bases, the J end lost 8 bases, and 12 bases lay between the germline ends. Germline V lookup: CDR1 LNHDA, CDR2 SQIVND (reference sequence). Profiled with immunoSEQ multiplex PCR; TCRdb holds only in-frame clones, not every one. This sample has 75,000 to 95,000 clones, with 85% to 95% found just once. This chain connects TRBV19 to TRBJ1-2, with a weak D call TRBD1 (6 bases). The specimen was peripheral blood, collected in the first trimester of pregnancy. This TCR came from a female donor in good health, enrolled as a control in a pregnancy study. The CDR3 bases are TGTGCCAGTAGTCCTCGACAGGCGGGCTACACCTTC. This codes for CASSPRQAGYTF.